This T cell receptor beta chain was retrieved from a study of identical twins. TCRdb reprocessed the 5' RACE reads via MiXCR and lists one record per CDR3 protein. The repertoire consists of about 530,000 distinct CDR3 sequences, with about 16% occurring once and the leading ten covering 0.44%. Germline lookup yields CDR1 SGHKS and CDR2 YYEKEE (reference sequence). CDR3 length: 16 residues. Trimming took off 0 bases at V and 0 bases at J, with 13 bases between the two ends. The data were also submitted as part of a second study, on yellow fever vaccine responses in identical twins.

Specimen: CD4+ T cells sorted from blood. V and J are TRBV5-5 and TRBJ2-7, with D maybe TRBD2 (5 bases). The TCR originated in a woman between 18 and 29 years old in good health. The CDR3 DNA reads TGTGCCAGCAGCTTGGCCGGGATCCCAAGCTCCTACGAGCAGTACTTC. Its translation is CASSLAGIPSSYEQYF. Together with reference TRBV5-5 and TRBJ2-7, the CDR3 gives the full variable domain: DAGVTQSPTHLIKTRGQQVTLRCSPISGHKSVSWYQQVLGQGPQFIFQYYEKEERGRGNFPDRFSARQFPNYSSELNVNALLLGDSALYLCASSLAGIPSSYEQYFGPGTRLTVT.